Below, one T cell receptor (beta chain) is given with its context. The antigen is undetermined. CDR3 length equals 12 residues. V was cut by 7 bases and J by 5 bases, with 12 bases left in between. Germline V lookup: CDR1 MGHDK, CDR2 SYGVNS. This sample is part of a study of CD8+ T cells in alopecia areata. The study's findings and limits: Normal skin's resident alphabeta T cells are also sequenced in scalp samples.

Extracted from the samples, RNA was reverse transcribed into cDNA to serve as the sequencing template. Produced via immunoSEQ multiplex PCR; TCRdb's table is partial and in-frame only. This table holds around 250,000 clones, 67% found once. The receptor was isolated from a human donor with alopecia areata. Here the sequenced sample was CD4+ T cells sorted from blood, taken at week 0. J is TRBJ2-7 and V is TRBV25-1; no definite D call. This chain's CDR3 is CASTAGHHEQYF. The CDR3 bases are TGTGCCAGCACAGCAGGTCATCACGAGCAGTACTTC.